This T cell receptor beta chain is drawn from a study of CD8 T cells in ankylosing spondylitis. Regarding the study as a whole: Within matched ankylosing spondylitis synovial fluid, disease-linked clones were reportedly significantly enriched.

This clonotype was seen a few times. No antigen is known for it. MiXCR, run by TCRdb on the 5' RACE reads, gives a single entry per CDR3 protein. The sample records a few hundred thousand distinct CDR3 sequences, 20% being singletons. The receptor was derived from a male donor with ankylosing spondylitis or in good health (not recorded which). The sequenced material came from blood, either unsorted or a sorted T cell fraction (not recorded which).

The CDR3 DNA follows: TGCGCCAGCAGTCGGACAGGGGCGCCATCAGCTTTCTTT. This codes for CASSRTGAPSAFF. This rearrangement joins TRBV4-1 to TRBJ1-1; TRBD1 matches at 9 bases. The CDR3 loop spans 13 amino acids. V shed 6 bases and J 10 bases; nucleotides not matched to a gene: 9. Germline-derived CDR1 and CDR2 are MGHRA and YSYEKL.